This entry lists 9 T cell receptor beta chains sequenced from one sample in a study of blood T cells in healthy people across ages (dated by TCRdb to between 2014 and 2016). Receptor amplification or capture employed 5' RACE. The sequencer listed for this sample is Illumina HiSeq 2500. The second PCR ran for roughly 7 to 12 cycles and used a J-beta primer mix along with a sample-barcoded 5' primer. TCRdb's own reprocessing of the public reads used fastp at Q25 and MiXCR and kept productive beta chains. CDR3 protein duplicates are merged, each entry listing the most common genes and DNA. The sample table lists about 580,000 distinct CDR3 sequences, around 48% of them with a count of one. The ten largest clonotypes hold 20% to 25% of the sample. The sequenced sample consisted of blood. The source of these receptors is an elderly man in good health.

The chain employs TRBV5-1 and TRBJ2-1; D remains unclear. The CDR3 loop spans 15 amino acids. Trimming removed 4 bases from V and 7 bases from J, with 18 bases in between. Germline CDR1 is SGHRS and CDR2 is YFSETQ. In DNA form, the CDR3 reads TGCGCCAGCAGCCCCGACCCCCCGACTGTTAATGAGCAGTTCTTC. Translation gives CASSPDPPTVNEQFF.

The chain carries TRBV7-2 and TRBJ1-1, with a possible D match to TRBD1 (5 bases). V dropped 5 bases and J dropped 1 base, with 8 bases sitting between them. The germline V gene encodes CDR1 SGHTA and CDR2 FQGNSA. CDR3 length: 13 amino acids. CDR3 loop: CASSADRNTEAFF. The CDR3 region has the DNA TGTGCCAGCAGCGCCGACAGGAACACTGAAGCTTTCTTT.

The chain is built from TRBV20-1 and TRBJ2-1, with 8 bases fitting TRBD2. The CDR3 runs 16 residues. Germline loops: CDR1 DFQATT, CDR2 SNEGSKA (reference sequence). V lost 0 bases and J lost 4; bases outside the gene matches: 8. The CDR3 DNA reads TGCAGTGCTAGAGACCCCGACAGCGGGAGATACAATGAGCAGTTCTTC. This gives the protein CSARDPDSGRYNEQFF.

The genes are TRBV6-1 and TRBJ2-7; no clear D. The CDR3 spans 14 residues. V was trimmed by 7 bases and J by 2 bases, leaving 15 bases between them. Germline V gene data show CDR1 as MNHNS and CDR2 as SASEGT. In DNA form, the CDR3 reads TGTGCCAGCAACCTCGGACGGTCAACCTACGAGCAGTACTTC. Translated: CASNLGRSTYEQYF.

This clonotype was found once. V gene TRBV20-1 combines with J gene TRBJ2-7; the D call may be TRBD1 or TRBD2 (7 bases each). This CDR3 contains 15 residues. With 1 base removed from V and 2 bases from J, the gap between germline ends came to 15 bases. Germline V gene sequence: CDR1 DFQATT, CDR2 SNEGSKA (reference sequence). The CDR3 region is CSARGEGATAYEQYF. The CDR3 region has the DNA TGCAGTGCTAGAGGGGAGGGGGCAACGGCCTACGAGCAGTACTTC.

The chain is built from TRBV15 and TRBJ2-7, with a weak D call TRBD2 (6 bases). Germline V gene sequence: CDR1 LNHNV, CDR2 YYDKDF (reference sequence). The V and J ends lost 3 bases and 4 bases respectively, with 10 bases between them. The length of the CDR3 is 13 residues. In DNA, the CDR3 is TGTGCCACCAGCAGGCGGGGAACGTACGAGCAGTACTTC. Translation gives CATSRRGTYEQYF.

V is TRBV12-3 or TRBV12-4 and J is TRBJ2-5, with a weak D call TRBD2 (5 bases). TRBJ2-7 matches the DNA end more closely, so the J call is doubtful. This CDR3 has 14 residues. CDR3 region: CASSIRRSQLEQYF. CDR3 coding DNA: TGTGCCAGCAGTATAAGGAGGTCGCAGCTCGAGCAGTACTTC.

The chain is built from TRBV4-1 and TRBJ2-3; a possible D gene is TRBD1 (5 bases). This CDR3 region has 14 residues. The ends were cut back, 3 bases at V and 3 bases at J, with 10 bases in the middle. CDR1 is MGHRA and CDR2 is YSYEKL in the germline V gene. The DNA for the CDR3 is TGCGCCAGCAGCCACTTCAGGGATACAGATACGCAGTATTTT. Translated: CASSHFRDTDTQYF.

The gene calls are TRBV29-1 and TRBJ1-1; D is unresolved. Germline values: CDR1 SQVTM, CDR2 ANQGSEA. Trimming stripped 1 base from V and 10 bases from J, with 16 bases between. This CDR3 region has 13 residues. The CDR3 nucleotides read TGCAGCGTTGAAGTTGCCGCTCTCACGGGAGCTTTCTTT. It is translated as CSVEVAALTGAFF. The full variable domain, with the rest looked up from reference TRBV29-1 and TRBJ1-1, is SAVISQKPSRDICQRGTSLTIQCQVDSQVTMMFWYRQQPGQSLTLIATANQGSEATYESGFVIDKFPISRPNLTFSTLTVSNMSPEDSSIYLCSVEVAALTGAFFGQGTRLTVV.